Below are 8 T cell receptor beta chains sequenced from a single sample in a study of long-term antiretroviral therapy in people with HIV. With survey level as its setting, the immunoSEQ assay was v3.0. TCRdb's table, derived via immunoSEQ multiplex PCR, lists solely in-frame clones and lacks some. The table has some 22,000 clones, roughly 85% seen once. The material sequenced was unsorted PBMCs, taken 4.1 years after starting antiretroviral therapy. The receptors derive from a woman between 40 and 55 years old with HIV.

V gene TRBV5-8 combines with J gene TRBJ2-1, with 7 bases identical to TRBD2. The germline V gene encodes CDR1 SGHTS and CDR2 YDEGEE. This CDR3 has 15 amino acids. V lost 3 bases to trimming and J lost 7 bases; unmatched junction nucleotides: 10. The CDR3 DNA reads as TGTGCCAGCAGCTCCCGGGAGGAGGAGATAAATGAGCAGTTCTTC. This sequence encodes CASSSREEEINEQFF.

This clone has a handful of counts. The rearrangement joins TRBV19 to TRBJ1-5; the match to TRBD1 covers 7 bases. Germline V CDR1 and CDR2: LNHDA, SQIVND (reference sequence). With V trimmed by 5 bases and J by 2 bases, 3 bases remained unmatched. This CDR3 is 14 amino acids long. This chain's CDR3 is CASSPGQGNQPQHF. As DNA, the CDR3 is TGTGCCAGTAGTCCCGGACAGGGCAATCAGCCCCAGCATTTT.

The J gene is TRBJ1-4, the V gene TRBV9, with D perhaps TRBD1 (5 bases). CDR1 SGDLS and CDR2 YYNGEE come from the germline V gene. This CDR3 contains 15 residues. The V gene lost 0 bases and the J gene lost 8 bases, with 14 bases spanning the gap. CDR3 region: CASSVGAGRFEKLFF. CDR3 in DNA: TGTGCCAGCAGCGTAGGGGCAGGGAGGTTCGAAAAACTGTTTTTT.

This clone occurred a few times. The chain carries TRBV27 and TRBJ2-7, with 9 nucleotides matching TRBD1. The ends lost 3 bases at V and 5 bases at J; junction bases unmatched: 5. Per the germline V gene, CDR1 is MNHEY and CDR2 is SMNVEV (reference sequence). CDR3 length: 14 residues. DNA of the CDR3: TGTGCCAGCAGTTTGTGGACAGGGGTTAACGAGCAGTACTTC. It is translated as CASSLWTGVNEQYF.

The V gene is TRBV5-8, the J gene TRBJ2-7; 10 bases agree with TRBD2. CDR1 is SGHTS and CDR2 is YDEGEE in the germline V gene. CDR3 length: 15 amino acids. J lost 7 bases, V lost 6 bases, and 13 bases had no gene match. The CDR3 here is CASKYSASGRSEQYF. CDR3 coding DNA: TGTGCCAGCAAGTATTCCGCTAGCGGGAGATCTGAGCAGTACTTC.

The chain uses TRBV11-3 and TRBJ2-1; 7 bases are a match to TRBD2. The CDR3 has 13 residues. Germline CDR1 SGHNT, CDR2 YENEEA. The ends lost 7 bases at V and 5 bases at J; junction bases unmatched: 5. CDR3 loop: CASISRGNNEQFF. In DNA, the CDR3 is TGTGCCAGCATCTCGCGGGGGAACAATGAGCAGTTCTTC. Full variable domain (outside the CDR3, taken from reference TRBV11-3 and TRBJ2-1): EAGVVQSPRYKIIEKKQPVAFWCNPISGHNTLYWYLQNLGQGPELLIRYENEEAVDDSQLPKDRFSAERLKGVDSTLKIQPAELGDSAVYLCASISRGNNEQFFGPGTRLTVL.

The chain employs TRBV2 and TRBJ2-2; D possibly corresponds to TRBD2 (5 bases). V was pared by 6 bases and J by 3 bases, with 14 bases between. Germline V CDR1 and CDR2: SNHLY, FYNNEI. This CDR3 comprises 15 residues. The CDR3 DNA reads as TGTGCCAGCAGAGGCCGGGATTTTTACACCGGGGAGCTGTTTTTT. Amino acid sequence: CASRGRDFYTGELFF.

Only a few counts were recorded for this clone. J is TRBJ1-6 and V is TRBV6-1; D gene unclear. The V end lost 1 base, the J end lost 15 bases, and 4 bases lay between the germline ends. Germline V CDR1 and CDR2: MNHNS, SASEGT. The CDR3 consists of 10 residues. The DNA for the CDR3 is TGTGCCAGCAGTGAAGTTCACCTCCACTTT. Encoded protein: CASSEVHLHF.